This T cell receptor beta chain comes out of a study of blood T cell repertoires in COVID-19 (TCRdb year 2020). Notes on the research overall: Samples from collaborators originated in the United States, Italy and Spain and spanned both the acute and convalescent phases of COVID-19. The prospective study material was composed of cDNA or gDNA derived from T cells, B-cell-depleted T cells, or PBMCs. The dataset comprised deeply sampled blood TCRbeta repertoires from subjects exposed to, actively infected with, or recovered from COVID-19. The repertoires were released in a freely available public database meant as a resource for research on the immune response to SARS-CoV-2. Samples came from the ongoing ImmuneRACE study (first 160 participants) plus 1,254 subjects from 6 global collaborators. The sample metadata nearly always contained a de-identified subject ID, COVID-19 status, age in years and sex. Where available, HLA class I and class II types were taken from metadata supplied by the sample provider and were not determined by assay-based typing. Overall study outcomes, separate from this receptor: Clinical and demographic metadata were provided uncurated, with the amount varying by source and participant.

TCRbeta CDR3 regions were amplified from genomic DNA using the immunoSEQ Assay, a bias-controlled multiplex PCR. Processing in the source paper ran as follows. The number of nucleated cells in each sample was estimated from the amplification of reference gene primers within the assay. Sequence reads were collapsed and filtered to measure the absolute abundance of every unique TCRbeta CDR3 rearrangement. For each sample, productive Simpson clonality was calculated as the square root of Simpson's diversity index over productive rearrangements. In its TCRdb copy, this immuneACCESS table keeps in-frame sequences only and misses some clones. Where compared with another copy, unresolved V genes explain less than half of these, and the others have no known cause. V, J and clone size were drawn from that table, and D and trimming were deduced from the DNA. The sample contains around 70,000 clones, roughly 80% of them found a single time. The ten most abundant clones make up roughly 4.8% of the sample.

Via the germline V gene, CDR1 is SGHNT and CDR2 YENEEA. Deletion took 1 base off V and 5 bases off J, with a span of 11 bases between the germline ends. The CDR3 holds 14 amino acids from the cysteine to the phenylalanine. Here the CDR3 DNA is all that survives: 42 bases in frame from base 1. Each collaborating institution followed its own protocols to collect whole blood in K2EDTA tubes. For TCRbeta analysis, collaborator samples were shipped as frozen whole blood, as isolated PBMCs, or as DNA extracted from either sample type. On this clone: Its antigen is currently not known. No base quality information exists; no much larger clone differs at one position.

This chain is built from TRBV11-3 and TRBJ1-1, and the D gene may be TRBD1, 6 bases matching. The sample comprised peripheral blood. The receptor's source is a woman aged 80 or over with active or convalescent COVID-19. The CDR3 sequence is CASSLGSRGTEAFF. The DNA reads TGTGCCAGCAGCTTAGGTTCCAGGGGTACTGAAGCTTTCTTT.